These 15 T cell receptor beta chains were all obtained from the same sample, sequenced in a study of blood T cells in healthy people across ages. Next came a second PCR, run for roughly 6 to 11 cycles, which used a sample-barcoded 5' primer along with a J-beta primer mix. TCRdb recomputed calls from the 5' RACE reads with MiXCR, one row per CDR3 protein. The sample holds about 570,000 distinct CDR3 sequences; about 26% are singletons and the top ten take roughly 18%. The sequencing sample was made of blood. These receptors all stem from a woman between 70 and 85 years old in good health.

This clonotype was seen more than once but under ten times. One end of the junction is discordant with germline, which a read error may explain. This chain joins TRBV6-1 and TRBJ2-2; 8 positions match TRBD1. The CDR3 runs 15 residues. CDR1 is MNHNS, CDR2 SASEGT, per germline. CDR3 sequence (DNA): TGTGCCAGCAGTGAAGAGACAGGGGCCACCCGGGAGCTGTTTTTT. It specifies CASSEETGATRELFF.

The gene calls are TRBV27 and TRBJ1-3; D is perhaps TRBD1 (5 bases). CDR1 is MNHEY, CDR2 SMNVEV, per germline (reference sequence). Trimming cost V 3 bases and J 4 bases, with 7 bases left between them. The CDR3 covers 13 residues. CDR3 in amino acids: CASSLRDGNTIYF. The CDR3 bases are TGTGCCAGCAGTTTGCGGGACGGAAACACCATATATTTT.

V usage is TRBV29-1 and J usage is TRBJ1-2; 7 bases agree with TRBD1. The CDR3 loop spans 11 amino acids. Losses at the gene ends were 6 bases for V and 4 bases for J; bases not matched to a gene: 2. Germline-derived CDR1 and CDR2 are SQVTM and ANQGSEA. For the CDR3, the DNA is TGCAGCGTACGGGACAGCTATGGCTACACCTTC. Its translation is CSVRDSYGYTF.

J is TRBJ2-1 and V is TRBV30; a weak D match, TRBD2 (6 bases). This CDR3 has 13 amino acids. Germline-derived CDR1 and CDR2 are GTSNPN and SVGIG (reference sequence). Trimming took off 6 bases at V and 2 bases at J, with 11 bases between the two ends. The chain's CDR3 is CACIRGTYNEQFF. CDR3 coding DNA: TGTGCCTGTATTCGGGGGACCTACAATGAGCAGTTCTTC. Looking up the rest from reference TRBV30 and TRBJ2-1 gives the full variable domain: SQTIHQWPATLVQPVGSPLSLECTVEGTSNPNLYWYRQAAGRGLQLLFYSVGIGQISSEVPQNLSASRPQDRQFILSSKKLLLSDSGFYLCACIRGTYNEQFFGPGTRLTVL.

This chain joins TRBV9 and TRBJ2-7, with TRBD1 as a possible D gene (6 bases). The V and J ends lost 4 bases and 2 bases respectively, with 10 bases between them. Per germline, CDR1 SGDLS and CDR2 YYNGEE. CDR3 length equals 13 residues. CDR3 DNA sequence: TGTGCCAGCAGCCCACAGGGTCCCTACGAGCAGTACTTC. It codes for CASSPQGPYEQYF.

The chain joins TRBV10-3 to TRBJ1-1; D is uncertain. This CDR3 has 14 residues. Germline values: CDR1 ENHRY, CDR2 SYGVKD. V was pared by 10 bases and J by 1 base, with 16 bases between. Here the CDR3 DNA reads TGTGCCAGCCTTTTACATGGATCGAACACTGAAGCTTTCTTT. This sequence encodes CASLLHGSNTEAFF.

The table lists this clonotype with a count of one. The chain recombines TRBV11-2 with TRBJ2-5; no definite D call. Germline V CDR1 and CDR2: SGHAT, FQNNGV. The ends were cut back, 0 bases at V and 1 base at J, with 9 bases in the middle. The CDR3 runs to 15 residues. In DNA, the CDR3 is TGTGCCAGCAGCTTAGATAGTCGGATCCAAGAGACCCAGTACTTC. Translated: CASSLDSRIQETQYF.

The V and J genes are TRBV5-1 and TRBJ1-1; maybe TRBD1 (5 bases). The CDR3 length is 13 residues. The V and J ends lost 5 bases and 3 bases respectively, with 11 bases between them. CDR1 is SGHRS and CDR2 is YFSETQ in the germline V gene. CDR3 sequence reads: CASRLRGYTEAFF. The DNA of the CDR3 is TGCGCCAGCAGACTTCGGGGGTACACTGAAGCTTTCTTT.

Comments on this clonotype: The germline gene is not matched at one end of the junction; a read error may be the cause. The chain employs TRBV6-1 and TRBJ2-2; tentatively, D is TRBD2 (6 bases). The CDR3 has 13 residues. The V gene's germline CDR1 is MNHNS and CDR2 SASEGT. This CDR3 reads CASSEAGTGELFF. The CDR3 DNA is TGCGCCAGCAGTGAAGCGGGTACCGGGGAGCTGTTTTTT.

V gene TRBV27 combines with J gene TRBJ2-1; maybe TRBD1 (7 bases). V was clipped by 0 bases and J by 13 bases, with 19 bases between them. Germline values: CDR1 MNHEY, CDR2 SMNVEV (reference sequence). The CDR3 contains 15 residues. In DNA, the CDR3 is TGTGCCAGCAGTTTATCGGGCGGGACAGTAACTGTACAGTTCTTC. As protein: CASSLSGGTVTVQFF.

Only a few counts were recorded for this clonotype. V is TRBV20-1 and J is TRBJ2-3, with D perhaps assigned TRBD1 or TRBD2 (5 bases each). The germline V and J ends were trimmed by 3 bases and 1 base, with 17 bases remaining between them. The CDR3 has 16 amino acids. Germline V gene lookup returns CDR1 DFQATT and CDR2 SNEGSKA (reference sequence). The CDR3 sequence is CSASRGLGTGTDTQYF. The CDR3 coding sequence is TGCAGTGCTAGTAGAGGCCTTGGGACCGGCACAGATACGCAGTATTTT.

This clonotype was detected only a few times. The J gene is TRBJ2-5, the V gene TRBV9; 12 bases line up with TRBD1. CDR3 length equals 16 residues. The V gene's germline CDR1 is SGDLS and CDR2 YYNGEE. J lost 0 bases, V lost 9 bases, and 9 bases had no gene match. The CDR3: CATLDWDRGHQETQYF. CDR3 in DNA: TGTGCCACTCTCGATTGGGACAGGGGGCACCAAGAGACCCAGTACTTC.

This chain connects TRBV27 to TRBJ1-4, with 8 bases fitting TRBD1. Germline loops: CDR1 MNHEY, CDR2 SMNVEV (reference sequence). This CDR3 contains 14 residues. After removal of 8 bases from V and 8 bases from J, the junction contained 10 bases not matched to a gene. The CDR3 sequence: CASSVRDRSEKLFF. The CDR3 DNA is TGTGCCAGCTCGGTCCGGGACAGGTCGGAAAAACTGTTTTTT.

This rearrangement joins TRBV28 to TRBJ1-2; possible D gene TRBD1, 6 bases. CDR3 length equals 14 residues. Germline V CDR1 and CDR2: MDHEN, SYDVKM. V shed 6 bases and J shed 0 bases, with 11 bases lying between them. The DNA for the CDR3 is TGTGCCAGCAGCATCCCAGGGGCTAACTATGGCTACACCTTC. Translating it yields CASSIPGANYGYTF.

This sequence joins TRBV5-5 and TRBJ2-1; the D gene is possibly TRBD2 (6 bases). The last part of the DNA fits TRBJ2-7 better; the J call may be wrong. CDR1 is SGHKS, CDR2 YYEKEE, per germline (reference sequence). This CDR3 is built from 13 residues. The CDR3 DNA reads TGTGCCAGCAGCTTGGGACGGAGGGGAGAGCAGTACTTC. Encoded protein: CASSLGRRGEQYF.